This T cell receptor beta chain was recorded in a study of blood T cell repertoires in COVID-19. Study context: The study drew acute and convalescent COVID-19 samples from the United States, Italy and Spain. T cells, B-cell-depleted T cells, or PBMCs provided the cDNA or gDNA that served as material.

V gave up 4 bases and J gave up 8 bases; unmatched junction bases: 8. CDR3 length: 14 residues. From germline, CDR1 is SGHDN and CDR2 FVKESK. This clone appeared a single time. Authors' analysis steps: Reference gene primers were amplified, and this amplification served to estimate nucleated cell counts. Clones were read by immunoSEQ multiplex PCR, and TCRdb kept only the in-frame ones, dropping some. The DNA gave D and trimming, while V, J and clone size come from that table. The repertoire holds 650,000 to 800,000 clones, with 85% to 90% as singletons. V usage is TRBV14 and J usage is TRBJ1-2, with 9 bases matching TRBD1. The specimen was peripheral blood. The clonotype comes from a woman younger than 30 with acute or convalescent COVID-19. This CDR3 reads CASSRDRAKRGYTF. Here the CDR3 DNA reads TGTGCCAGCAGCCGGGACAGGGCCAAGAGAGGCTACACCTTC.